The rows below give T cell receptor beta chains drawn from one sample of a study of resident and recirculating memory T cells in vitiligo. Sequenced by immunoSEQ multiplex PCR; TCRdb stores in-frame clones only, minus some. This table has 72,000 or so clones, just over 90% appearing once. The specimen was blood. Receptors originate from a male donor with vitiligo. The CDR3 runs from the conserved cysteine through the conserved F or W. Fields, in order: D gene, J gene, V gene, clone size, CDR3 protein, CDR3 DNA. D genes are given only for firm matches. A row's size may be missing; if present it is once, few, many or a size class.

>.|TRBJ1-2|TRBV5-1|.
CASRSNTGTDYGYTF
TGCGCCAGCAGGTCCAACACGGGAACGGACTATGGCTACACCTTC
>TRBD1|TRBJ1-2|TRBV11-3|.
CASSSSQGALTF
TGTGCCAGCAGCTCTAGTCAGGGGGCACTTACCTTC
>TRBD2|TRBJ2-1|TRBV19|.
CASSYGTSGRPFHNEQFF
TGTGCCAGTAGTTACGGGACTAGCGGGAGGCCCTTCCACAATGAGCAGTTCTTC
>TRBD2|TRBJ2-3|TRBV28|.
CASSFGLAPRDTQYF
TGTGCCAGCAGTTTTGGACTAGCCCCTCGAGATACGCAGTATTTT
>.|TRBJ2-4|TRBV19|.
CASSIGGELANIQYF
TGTGCCAGTAGTATAGGGGGGGAACTAGCAAACATTCAGTACTTC
>.|TRBJ2-3|TRBV4-1|.
CASSQGSGSDTQYF
TGCGCCAGCAGCCAAGGTAGCGGATCAGATACGCAGTATTTT
>TRBD2|TRBJ2-7|TRBV27|.
CASSLQAGAFSEQYF
TGTGCCAGCAGTTTACAAGCGGGAGCGTTCTCCGAGCAGTACTTC
>.|TRBJ1-3|TRBV6-5|.
CASSRPGAGNTIYF
TGTGCCAGCAGCCGCCCAGGGGCCGGAAACACCATATATTTT
>.|TRBJ1-2|TRBV5-4|few
CASSLFEGARGYTF
TGTGCCAGCAGCTTGTTTGAAGGGGCTCGAGGCTACACCTTC
>TRBD1|TRBJ2-7|TRBV5-1|.
CASSAWGTGGEQYF
TGCGCCAGCAGCGCCTGGGGAACAGGGGGCGAGCAGTACTTC
>.|TRBJ2-2|TRBV29-1|once
CSVATGNTGELFF
TGCAGCGTGGCGACAGGGAACACCGGGGAGCTGTTTTTT
>.|TRBJ2-3|TRBV19|.
CASSIGVFTQYF
TGTGCCAGTAGTATAGGAGTATTTACGCAGTATTTT
>.|TRBJ2-3|TRBV5-1|.
CASSLAGASTDTQYF
TGCGCCAGCAGCTTGGCTGGAGCTAGCACAGATACGCAGTATTTT
>TRBD1|TRBJ1-4|TRBV9|.
CASASSPTGGEKLFF
TGTGCCAGCGCATCCTCGCCGACAGGGGGCGAAAAACTGTTTTTT
>TRBD1|TRBJ2-3|TRBV7-9|.
CASSPPWGTGEAQYF
TGTGCCAGCAGCCCTCCCTGGGGGACAGGGGAGGCGCAGTATTTT
>.|TRBJ2-6|TRBV7-9|.
CASSIRRASSGANVLTF
TGTGCCAGCAGCATCCGCAGGGCTTCCTCTGGGGCCAACGTCCTGACTTTC
>.|TRBJ2-3|TRBV6-1|.
CATRERQVPDTQYF
TGTGCCACGCGCGAACGACAGGTTCCAGATACGCAGTATTTT
>.|TRBJ1-2|TRBV7-9|.
CASSLERGYTF
TGTGCCAGCAGCTTAGAGAGGGGCTACACCTTC
>.|TRBJ1-1|TRBV7-2|.
CASSREGEVTEAFF
TGTGCCAGCAGCCGAGAGGGGGAAGTCACTGAAGCTTTCTTT
>TRBD1|TRBJ2-5|TRBV5-6|.
CASSFQGARVPQYF
TGTGCCAGCAGCTTTCAGGGGGCGAGGGTTCCCCAGTACTTC
>TRBD2|TRBJ2-1|TRBV9|.
CASSVDGRGSNEQFF
TGTGCCAGCAGCGTAGATGGGCGGGGGTCAAATGAGCAGTTCTTC
>.|TRBJ2-7|TRBV30|.
CAWRGGASYEQYF
TGTGCCTGGAGGGGCGGGGCCTCCTACGAGCAGTACTTC
>.|TRBJ2-3|TRBV7-3|.
CASSFSGWAPGVDTQYF
TGTGCCAGCAGCTTCTCCGGATGGGCCCCCGGGGTGGATACGCAGTATTTT
>.|TRBJ2-7|TRBV21-1|once
CASSKGWQGSF
TGTGCCAGCAGCAAAGGGTGGCAGGGGTCCTTC
>TRBD2|TRBJ2-1|TRBV6-4|many
CASSDGSGSDEQFF
TGTGCCAGCAGTGATGGTAGCGGGAGCGATGAGCAGTTCTTC
>TRBD1|TRBJ2-4|TRBV13|.
CASSSRTGRKNIQYF
TGTGCCAGCAGCTCAAGGACAGGGAGAAAAAACATTCAGTACTTC
>TRBD1|TRBJ1-2|TRBV5-1|.
CASSQQGANGYTF
TGCGCCAGCAGTCAACAGGGGGCGAATGGCTACACCTTC
>.|TRBJ2-1|TRBV5-4|.
CASSSGTRWDEQFF
TGTGCCAGCAGCTCCGGGACTCGCTGGGATGAGCAGTTCTTC
>TRBD1|TRBJ2-7|TRBV18|.
CASSPMGQAYEQYF
TGTGCCAGCTCACCAATGGGACAGGCCTACGAGCAGTACTTC
>.|TRBJ2-5|TRBV2|.
CASSGVVQRGETQYF
TGTGCCAGCAGTGGAGTAGTACAGAGAGGGGAGACCCAGTACTTC
>.|TRBJ1-5|TRBV30|.
CAWSVRQAGNQHF
TGTGCCTGGAGTGTACGGCAGGCGGGGAACCAGCATTTT
>TRBD2|TRBJ2-7|TRBV30|.
CAWMTSGIREQYF
TGTGCCTGGATGACTAGCGGGATTCGGGAGCAGTACTTC
>.|TRBJ2-3|TRBV5-4|.
CASSSVDSTQYF
TGTGCCAGCAGCTCAGTCGACTCCACGCAGTATTTT
>TRBD1|TRBJ2-7|TRBV18|.
CASTLDREDEQYF
TGTGCCAGCACTCTGGACAGGGAAGATGAGCAGTACTTC
>.|TRBJ2-7|TRBV28|.
CASSSPGTKTYEQYF
TGTGCCAGCAGTTCCCCCGGGACAAAGACCTACGAGCAGTACTTC
>TRBD1|TRBJ1-5|TRBV27|.
CASSLNRGYSNQPQHF
TGTGCCAGCAGTTTAAACAGGGGGTACAGCAATCAGCCCCAGCATTTT
>.|TRBJ2-1|TRBV10-3|once
CAISDLGGASYNEQFF
TGTGCCATCAGTGATCTGGGGGGGGCGTCCTACAATGAGCAGTTCTTC
>.|TRBJ2-5|TRBV5-1|.
CASSPPSAGQETQYF
TGCGCCAGCAGCCCCCCCTCCGCGGGCCAAGAGACCCAGTACTTC
>.|TRBJ2-7|TRBV5-6|.
CASSSDSSSFYEQYF
TGTGCCAGCAGCTCGGACAGTTCCTCCTTCTACGAGCAGTACTTC
>TRBD2|TRBJ2-2|TRBV9|.
CASSVAGLAIGGELFF
TGTGCCAGCAGCGTAGCGGGACTAGCGATTGGCGGGGAGCTGTTTTTT
>.|TRBJ2-1|TRBV13|.
CASQPFRAGEQFF
TGTGCCAGCCAGCCTTTCCGGGCGGGTGAGCAGTTCTTC
>.|TRBJ1-5|TRBV6-5|.
CASSYNRGLGQPQHF
TGTGCCAGCAGTTACAATCGGGGGTTGGGTCAGCCCCAGCATTTT
>.|TRBJ2-7|TRBV11-2|.
CASSLEAGRSYEQYF
TGTGCCAGCAGCTTAGAGGCGGGAAGGTCCTACGAGCAGTACTTC
>TRBD2|TRBJ2-1|TRBV7-2|.
CASSQPGLADYYNEQFF
TGTGCCAGCAGCCAACCGGGACTAGCGGATTACTACAATGAGCAGTTCTTC
>.|TRBJ2-5|TRBV5-1|.
CASSLEGEETQYF
TGCGCCAGCAGCTTGGAAGGAGAAGAGACCCAGTACTTC
>TRBD1|TRBJ1-2|TRBV28|.
CASRVSGTGAAIVYGYTF
TGTGCCAGCAGAGTATCCGGGACAGGGGCCGCTATCGTCTATGGCTACACCTTC
>.|TRBJ2-3|TRBV30|.
CAWSETGRTDTQYF
TGTGCCTGGAGTGAAACAGGGCGCACAGATACGCAGTATTTT
>.|TRBJ2-7|TRBV10-3|.
CAIRQLETPFF
TGTGCCATCAGACAGTTAGAGACCCCCTTCTTC